A selection of T cell receptor beta chains follows, all from one sample in a study of blood T cell repertoires in COVID-19. Profiling relied on immunoSEQ multiplex PCR, and the TCRdb table lists in-frame clones only, not all of them. The repertoire consists of some 240,000 clones, with roughly 90% occurring once and the leading ten covering around 7.2%. Material: peripheral blood. These receptors originate from a man aged 55 to 70 who had recovered from COVID-19. Both conserved end residues are part of each CDR3. The order of the fields is D gene, V gene, clone size, J gene, CDR3 DNA, CDR3 protein. D genes are given only for firm matches. The listing skips clone size in some rows; elsewhere it reads once, few, many or a size class.

.	TRBV30	.	TRBJ2-7	TGTGCCTGGAGTGTACAGCCGTACGAGCAGTACTTC	CAWSVQPYEQYF
.	TRBV12-3/TRBV12-4	.	TRBJ2-1	TGTGCCAGCAGTTTCTGGAGTAGAAATGAGCAGTTCTTC	CASSFWSRNEQFF
.	TRBV2	few	TRBJ2-3	TGTGCCAGCAGTGAACTCAGGGGCACAGATACGCAGTATTTT	CASSELRGTDTQYF
.	TRBV19	.	TRBJ2-3	TGTGCCAGTAGTAGACAAGGTTTTAACACAGATACGCAGTATTTT	CASSRQGFNTDTQYF
TRBD1	TRBV18	.	TRBJ1-2	TGTGCCAGCTCACCCGCCTCCAGGACAGGGGGCGATGGCTACACCTTC	CASSPASRTGGDGYTF
TRBD2	TRBV9	.	TRBJ2-2	TGTGCCAGCAGCGTAAGGCGGGGGGTCCCCGGGGAGCTGTTTTTT	CASSVRRGVPGELFF
.	TRBV29-1	.	TRBJ2-5	TGCAGCGTTGGCCAGGGGGGAGGAGAGACCCAGTACTTC	CSVGQGGGETQYF
.	TRBV27	.	TRBJ1-1	TGTGCCAGCAGTTTTGCGTCAAACACTGAAGCTTTCTTT	CASSFASNTEAFF
.	TRBV6-2/TRBV6-3	.	TRBJ1-5	TGTGCCAGCAGCCGTATACGGGGTAGCAATCAGCCCCAGCATTTT	CASSRIRGSNQPQHF
.	TRBV3-1/TRBV3-2	.	TRBJ1-2	TGTGCCAGCAGCCAAACAGGGCTCAGTAATGGCTACACCTTC	CASSQTGLSNGYTF
.	TRBV12-1	once	TRBJ1-6	TGTGCCAGCAGCGGGGGGGACAGGGGGAGCTCCTATAATTCACCCCTCCACTTT	CASSGGDRGSSYNSPLHF
TRBD1	TRBV25-1	.	TRBJ1-5	TGTGCCAGCAGTATGACAGGGAGCAATCAGCCCCAGCATTTT	CASSMTGSNQPQHF
.	TRBV10-3	.	TRBJ2-1	TGTGCCATCAGTGAGTTACTAGTCGATGAGCAGTTCTTC	CAISELLVDEQFF
.	TRBV5-1	.	TRBJ1-1	TGCGCCAGCAGCTTAATGGGCAGAGAAAACACTGAAGCTTTCTTT	CASSLMGRENTEAFF
.	TRBV5-1	.	TRBJ2-7	TGCGCCAGCAGCTTTAGGATCAGGGCTACCTCCTACGAGCAGTACTTC	CASSFRIRATSYEQYF
.	TRBV5-1	once	TRBJ1-4	TGCGCCAGCAGCTTGGCGGCAGGGGTTAATGAAAAACTGTTTTTT	CASSLAAGVNEKLFF
.	TRBV4-1	few	TRBJ1-1	TGCGCCAGCAGCCAATCGTTAGAGACTGAAGCTTTCTTT	CASSQSLETEAFF
.	TRBV4-1	.	TRBJ1-5	TGCGCCAGCAGCCAAGGCCCCTCACGGGGGAGGGATCAGCCCCAGCATTTT	CASSQGPSRGRDQPQHF
.	TRBV23-1	.	TRBJ2-5	TGCGCCAGCAGTCAATGGGACACCCAAGAGACCCAGTACTTC	CASSQWDTQETQYF
.	TRBV10-1	.	TRBJ2-2	TGCGCCAGCCTAGGCAACACCGGGGAGCTGTTTTTT	CASLGNTGELFF
.	TRBV4-2	.	TRBJ2-3	TGTGCCAGCAGTCTTCCCGGGAAGAGGGAATTCACAGATACGCAGTATTTT	CASSLPGKREFTDTQYF
TRBD1	TRBV7-2	once	TRBJ2-3	TGTGCCAGCAGCCCGCGTGGCAGGGGGCGCACAGATACGCAGTATTTT	CASSPRGRGRTDTQYF
TRBD2	TRBV19	.	TRBJ2-2	TGTGCCAGTAGTCCCCGTGGAGCGGGGGGCTCCGGGGAGCTGTTTTTT	CASSPRGAGGSGELFF
.	TRBV19	.	TRBJ1-2	TGTGCCACCCGGGACACGTCGTTTGGGTATGGCTACACCTTC	CATRDTSFGYGYTF
.	TRBV10-3	.	TRBJ1-2	TGTGCCATCAGCCCTCAGGGTATAGGGGGCTACACCTTC	CAISPQGIGGYTF
TRBD1	TRBV11-3	.	TRBJ2-7	TGTGCCAGCAGCTCTTCGACAGGGGCCTACGAGCAGTACTTC	CASSSSTGAYEQYF
TRBD2	TRBV5-1	.	TRBJ2-3	TGCGCCAGCAGCCCTCGGGGGGGGCGGGACACAGATACGCAGTATTTT	CASSPRGGRDTDTQYF
TRBD2	TRBV30	.	TRBJ2-4	TGTGCCTGGAGGAGCGGGGGGGCGAGCATTCAGTACTTC	CAWRSGGASIQYF
TRBD2	TRBV6-2/TRBV6-3	.	TRBJ2-5	TGTGCCAGCAGTTACGCCGGCGCGGGGGGACAAGAGACCCAGTACTTC	CASSYAGAGGQETQYF
TRBD1	TRBV5-1	.	TRBJ2-5	TGCGCCAGCAGCTTGGCCGGACAGGGGGTAAGGGAGACCCAGTACTTC	CASSLAGQGVRETQYF
TRBD2	TRBV7-2	.	TRBJ2-5	TGTGCCAGCAGCTTTAGCGGGGGGCAAGAGACCCAGTACTTC	CASSFSGGQETQYF
.	TRBV18	.	TRBJ2-5	TGTGCCAGCTCACCGGCGGGTGTCCAAGAGACCCAGTACTTC	CASSPAGVQETQYF
TRBD1	TRBV28	.	TRBJ2-7	TGTGCCAGCATGAAGACAGGGGGGTACGAGCAGTACTTC	CASMKTGGYEQYF
TRBD2	TRBV9	.	TRBJ2-3	TGTGCCAGCAGCGTAATCATTAGCGGGGGTACAGATACGCAGTATTTT	CASSVIISGGTDTQYF
.	TRBV21-1	.	TRBJ2-1	TGTGCCAGCAGCAAGGGCAGGGGACTAGCGAGGGGTTACAATGAGCAGTTCTTC	CASSKGRGLARGYNEQFF
.	TRBV6-2/TRBV6-3	.	TRBJ2-5	TGTGCCAGCAGTTACACGGCGGGACGCCGTTCGGGGACCCAGTACTTC	CASSYTAGRRSGTQYF
.	TRBV30	.	TRBJ1-1	TGTGCCTGGAGTGTACTCGGGATGAACACTGAAGCTTTCTTT	CAWSVLGMNTEAFF